Listed here are 26 T cell receptor beta chains from one sample, sequenced in a study of early T cells in non-severe SARS-CoV-2 infection. TCRdb redid the calling of the 5' RACE reads with MiXCR, one entry per CDR3 protein. The sample includes tens of thousands of distinct CDR3 sequences, about 16% of them seen just once. Sequences were obtained from whole blood. Source of these receptors: an adult who was a healthcare worker with PCR-confirmed SARS-CoV-2 infection or an uninfected control (not recorded which).

This clonotype has only a few counts. The V gene is TRBV9, the J gene TRBJ2-1, with D possibly matching TRBD2 (6 bases). There are 14 residues in the CDR3. V dropped 0 bases and J dropped 10 bases, with 14 bases sitting between them. Germline V gives CDR1 SGDLS, CDR2 YYNGEE. The CDR3 loop is CASSVVDGGYEQFF. As DNA, the CDR3 is TGTGCCAGCAGCGTAGTAGACGGAGGGTACGAGCAGTTCTTC.

The CDR3 is CATLILNTEAFF. Written as DNA, the CDR3 is TGTGCCACCCTTATCCTGAACACTGAAGCTTTCTTT. The V call is TRBV28, the J call TRBJ1-1; no reliable D call. Trimming took 10 bases from V and 0 from J, leaving 9 bases between them. Germline CDR1 and CDR2: MDHEN and SYDVKM. This CDR3 region has 12 residues.

This clonotype turned up a few times. The gene calls are TRBV20-1 and TRBJ1-1, with D perhaps TRBD1 (5 bases). V was shortened by 6 bases and J by 0 bases, with 11 bases between the two germline ends. Germline V gives CDR1 DFQATT, CDR2 SNEGSKA (reference sequence). The CDR3 covers 13 residues. The CDR3 reads CSALTELNTEAFF. The CDR3 region has the DNA TGCAGTGCCTTGACAGAGTTGAACACTGAAGCTTTCTTT.

This clonotype appeared many times. The V and J genes are TRBV2 and TRBJ1-2; weak D call: TRBD1 (5 bases). The CDR3 has 13 residues. V dropped 4 bases and J dropped 7 bases, with 13 bases sitting between them. Germline values: CDR1 SNHLY, CDR2 FYNNEI. Here the CDR3 reads CASSAPGPIGYTF. CDR3 nucleotide sequence: TGTGCCAGCAGTGCACCAGGGCCCATTGGCTACACCTTC.

The chain employs TRBV4-1 and TRBJ2-5, with D unclear. This CDR3 region has 16 residues. V was clipped by 0 bases and J by 7 bases, with 18 bases between them. Germline CDR1 MGHRA, CDR2 YSYEKL. CDR3 in DNA: TGCGCCAGCAGCCAAGATGGCGGTACGAGAATTGGGACCCAGTACTTC. Protein: CASSQDGGTRIGTQYF.

V and J are TRBV20-1 and TRBJ2-4, with TRBD2 matching over 13 bases. Trimming removed 3 bases from V and 6 bases from J; junction bases left unmatched: 5. Germline V CDR1 and CDR2: DFQATT, SNEGSKA (reference sequence). The CDR3 has 15 residues. Written as DNA, the CDR3 is TGCAGTGCTAGTACGGGACTAGCGGGGACAAACATTCAGTACTTC. Translated, it gives CSASTGLAGTNIQYF.

The V and J genes are TRBV5-1 and TRBJ2-1; D uncertain. Deletions cut 0 bases from V and 3 bases from J, with 10 bases between. The CDR3 loop spans 15 amino acids. Germline CDR1 and CDR2: SGHRS and YFSETQ. For the CDR3, the DNA is TGCGCCAGCAGCTTGGTATCTACAGACTACAATGAGCAGTTCTTC. Protein sequence: CASSLVSTDYNEQFF.

The J gene is TRBJ1-6, the V gene TRBV7-9, with TRBD1 as a possible D gene (5 bases). The ends were cut back, 5 bases at V and 9 bases at J, with 17 bases in the middle. CDR3 size: 15 residues. Germline CDR1 and CDR2: SEHNR and FQNEAQ (reference sequence). The CDR3 is CASSPIGEPFSPLHF. The CDR3 nucleotides are TGTGCCAGCAGCCCTATAGGGGAACCCTTTTCACCCCTCCACTTT.

The chain carries TRBV12-3 or TRBV12-4 and TRBJ2-7; the D call may be TRBD1 or TRBD2 (5 bases each). V gave up 6 bases and J gave up 2 bases, with 20 bases separating them. The CDR3 loop spans 16 amino acids. CDR3 DNA sequence: TGTGCCAGCAGCCCCAAAGCTGGACGGGGCACCTACGAGCAGTACTTC. This gives the protein CASSPKAGRGTYEQYF.

This clonotype was detected a few times. The chain carries TRBV10-2 and TRBJ2-1; the D gene is possibly TRBD1 (6 bases). V was pared by 8 bases and J by 9 bases, with 11 bases between. Germline V CDR1 and CDR2: WSHSY, SAAADI. CDR3 length: 11 residues. CDR3 protein: CASGQGSEQFF. DNA for the CDR3: TGCGCCAGCGGCCAGGGGAGTGAGCAGTTCTTC.

The table lists this clonotype with a few counts. The rearrangement uses TRBV28 and TRBJ2-7, with a weak D call TRBD2 (5 bases). CDR3 length: 12 amino acids. In germline, CDR1 is MDHEN, CDR2 SYDVKM. With 8 bases removed from V and 7 bases from J, the gap between germline ends came to 15 bases. In DNA, the CDR3 is TGTGCCAGCTTCAGTACGGGAAAGGAGCAGTACTTC. Translating gives CASFSTGKEQYF.

This clonotype came up a few times. This chain connects TRBV20-1 to TRBJ2-1; 8 nucleotides align to TRBD2. Trimming removed 6 bases from V and 7 bases from J; junction bases left unmatched: 14. The CDR3 spans 15 residues. Germline V gene lookup returns CDR1 DFQATT and CDR2 SNEGSKA (reference sequence). CDR3 bases: TGCAGTGCGGTAGCGGGACGCTCAAAAAAGAATGAGCAGTTCTTC. Protein sequence: CSAVAGRSKKNEQFF.

This sequence joins TRBV29-1 and TRBJ2-1; the D gene is possibly TRBD1 (6 bases). From germline, CDR1 is SQVTM and CDR2 ANQGSEA. The CDR3 is 14 residues long. The V and J ends lost 7 bases and 2 bases respectively, with 15 bases between them. This CDR3 is CSDLQGSTYNEQFF. CDR3 nucleotide sequence: TGCAGCGACCTACAGGGATCAACCTACAATGAGCAGTTCTTC.

This rearrangement joins TRBV5-4 to TRBJ2-5, with 12 bases lining up with TRBD2. J lost 4 bases, V lost 1 base, and 5 bases had no gene match. Germline CDR1 and CDR2: SGHNT and YYREEE (reference sequence). This CDR3 is 16 amino acids long. CDR3 loop: CASSLKLAGGLETQYF. Here the CDR3 DNA reads TGTGCCAGCAGCTTGAAACTAGCGGGAGGTCTAGAGACCCAGTACTTC.

The sample holds many counts of this clonotype. V and J are TRBV7-9 and TRBJ2-5, with no clear D. CDR1 is SEHNR and CDR2 is FQNEAQ in the germline V gene (reference sequence). V was clipped by 4 bases and J by 3 bases, with 24 bases between them. This CDR3 is 18 amino acids long. The CDR3 bases are TGTGCCAGCAGCTCTAACCCCTGGGATCTCCAGATCAAAGAGACCCAGTACTTC. This sequence encodes CASSSNPWDLQIKETQYF. Variable domain in full (rest from reference TRBV7-9 and TRBJ2-5): DTGVSQNPRHKITKRGQNVTFRCDPISEHNRLYWYRQTLGQGPEFLTYFQNEAQLEKSRLLSDRFSAERPKGSFSTLEIQRTEQGDSAMYLCASSSNPWDLQIKETQYFGPGTRLLVL.

The V and J genes are TRBV5-6 and TRBJ1-6; D is uncertain. Per the germline V gene, CDR1 is SGHDT and CDR2 is YYEEEE. V lost 4 bases and J lost 5, with 13 bases in between. There are 15 residues in the CDR3. CDR3 nucleotide sequence: TGTGCCAGCAGCCTAGAGGGTATGGATAATTCACCCCTCCACTTT. Translated, it gives CASSLEGMDNSPLHF.

V usage is TRBV7-3 and J usage is TRBJ1-2, with a weak D call TRBD1 (6 bases). The CDR3 covers 13 residues. Germline CDR1 and CDR2: SGHTA and FQGTGA. V was cut by 4 bases and J by 8 bases, with 14 bases left in between. CDR3 DNA: TGTGCCAGCAGCTCCCGGACGGGGGCAGGCTACACCTTC. Its protein is CASSSRTGAGYTF.

This clonotype was observed a few times. The chain couples TRBV20-1 to TRBJ1-1; 10 positions match TRBD1. CDR3 length: 14 residues. With V trimmed by 5 bases and J by 5 bases, 8 bases remained unmatched. CDR1 is DFQATT and CDR2 is SNEGSKA in the germline V gene (reference sequence). CDR3 DNA sequence: TGCAGTGCTCAGACAGGGGGCGCGAAGACTGAAGCTTTCTTT. Translating it yields CSAQTGGAKTEAFF.

This clonotype showed up just a few times. V is TRBV7-9 and J is TRBJ1-1; no clear D. Trimming took 5 bases from V and 5 from J, leaving 15 bases between them. This CDR3 region has 14 residues. Germline CDR1 and CDR2: SEHNR and FQNEAQ (reference sequence). The CDR3 region is CASSPRTGTTEAFF. The CDR3 DNA reads TGTGCCAGCAGCCCACGGACGGGAACAACTGAAGCTTTCTTT. Full variable domain (rest looked up from reference TRBV7-9 and TRBJ1-1): DTGVSQNPRHKITKRGQNVTFRCDPISEHNRLYWYRQTLGQGPEFLTYFQNEAQLEKSRLLSDRFSAERPKGSFSTLEIQRTEQGDSAMYLCASSPRTGTTEAFFGQGTRLTVV.

In its sample, this clonotype was seen a few times. This chain uses TRBV7-9 with TRBJ1-1; weak D call: TRBD1 (5 bases). Trimming stripped 3 bases from V and 6 bases from J, with 11 bases between. CDR3 length equals 13 residues. From germline, CDR1 is SEHNR and CDR2 FQNEAQ (reference sequence). The DNA for the CDR3 is TGTGCCAGCAGCTTTCCAGGGAGAGCTGAAGCTTTCTTT. It is translated as CASSFPGRAEAFF.

The V gene is TRBV9, the J gene TRBJ2-1; D unclear. V lost 3 bases and J 9 bases, leaving 10 bases between the germline ends. CDR1 SGDLS and CDR2 YYNGEE come from the germline V gene. This CDR3 comprises 12 residues. CDR3 sequence (DNA): TGTGCCAGCAGCGGTATGGGGATTGAGCAGTTCTTC. As protein: CASSGMGIEQFF.

There are a few counts of this clonotype. The chain combines TRBV6-1 with TRBJ2-7, with TRBD2 as a possible D gene (6 bases). CDR3 length: 16 amino acids. CDR1 and CDR2 from the germline V gene are MNHNS and SASEGT. V shed 0 bases and J shed 2 bases, with 14 bases lying between them. CDR3 coding DNA: TGTGCCAGCAGTGAAGCGACCGGGACTCCCGCCTACGAGCAGTACTTC. Its translation is CASSEATGTPAYEQYF.

V and J are TRBV28 and TRBJ1-5; 7 bases match TRBD1. The CDR3 covers 15 residues. Trimming removed 6 bases from V and 3 bases from J; junction bases left unmatched: 8. The germline V gene encodes CDR1 MDHEN and CDR2 SYDVKM. CDR3 in DNA: TGTGCCAGCAGGTCGGGACAGTTGCTCAATCAGCCCCAGCATTTT. Its translation is CASRSGQLLNQPQHF. Using reference TRBV28 and TRBJ1-5 for the parts outside the CDR3, the full variable domain is DVKVTQSSRYLVKRTGEKVFLECVQDMDHENMFWYRQDPGLGLRLIYFSYDVKMKEKGDIPEGYSVSREKKERFSLILESASTNQTSMYLCASRSGQLLNQPQHFGDGTRLSIL.

The chain links TRBV29-1 to TRBJ2-3; D unclear. CDR3 length: 12 residues. Germline V lookup: CDR1 SQVTM, CDR2 ANQGSEA. Trimming cost V 6 bases and J 2 bases, with 9 bases left between them. The CDR3 coding sequence is TGCAGCGTCAAGACCATCACAGATACGCAGTATTTT. It encodes CSVKTITDTQYF.

This clonotype was recorded a few times. This sequence joins TRBV29-1 and TRBJ2-3, with D possibly TRBD2 on 6 matching bases. In germline, CDR1 is SQVTM, CDR2 ANQGSEA. With 6 bases removed from V and 4 bases from J, the gap between germline ends came to 14 bases. This CDR3 has 13 amino acids. The CDR3 region has the DNA TGCAGCGTGCTGGAGGGCGGGGCAGATACGCAGTATTTT. Encoded protein: CSVLEGGADTQYF.

This clonotype has a handful of counts. The chain uses TRBV7-3 and TRBJ2-7; D may correspond to TRBD1 or TRBD2 (5 bases each). The CDR3 spans 13 residues. Trimming left V 5 bases short and J 5 bases short, with 13 bases between. The germline gives CDR1 SGHTA, CDR2 FQGTGA. In DNA form, the CDR3 reads TGTGCCAGCAGCCTCACGAGGGGCAACGAGCAGTACTTC. It is translated as CASSLTRGNEQYF.